This T cell receptor (beta chain) derives from a study of blood T cell repertoires in COVID-19. About the study: The analysed material was cDNA or gDNA that came from T cells, B-cell-depleted T cells, or PBMCs.

J gave up 7 bases and V 4 bases, and 9 bases lay outside the gene matches. This CDR3 contains 15 residues. In germline, CDR1 is KGHDR, CDR2 SFDVKD. Methods used by the authors: Estimated nucleated cell counts came from reference gene primer amplification. Using immunoSEQ multiplex PCR, the repertoire was profiled, and TCRdb retains in-frame clones only, with some absent. The D gene and trimming were derived from the DNA, and the V and J assignments and clone size from that table. The data show tens of thousands of clones, roughly 80% seen once. The origin of this receptor is a human donor in a cohort sampled during active COVID-19. The material sequenced was peripheral blood. The chain carries TRBV24-1 and TRBJ2-1; 7 nucleotides match TRBD1. The CDR3 here is CATSDLDRTRNEQFF. The CDR3 nucleotides are TGTGCCACCAGTGACCTGGACAGGACCCGTAATGAGCAGTTCTTC.